This record covers a single T cell receptor (beta chain). Trimming took off 3 bases at V and 6 bases at J, with 15 bases between the two ends. The CDR3 has 14 residues. Per germline, CDR1 SGHNT and CDR2 YYREEE (reference sequence). This specimen comes from a study of technical replicates of blood from several donors. Assay: immunoSEQ multiplex PCR; the TCRdb copy retains only in-frame clones and omits some. The repertoire holds approximately 70,000 clones, with 98% as singletons. The origin of this receptor is a human donor in good health. The chain carries TRBV5-4 and TRBJ1-1; possible D gene TRBD1, 5 bases. Sequenced material: T cells isolated from PBMCs. The CDR3 protein is CASSSTGGGAEAFF. CDR3 bases: TGTGCCAGCAGCTCCACAGGTGGAGGGGCTGAAGCTTTCTTT.